This record concerns one T cell receptor beta chain sequence. A CD45RA-negative memory subset and a CD45RA+ naive subset were separated from the CD4+ cells. This entry is derived from a study of shared clonotypes between healthy human individuals. The CDR3 has 15 residues. The trim removed 5 bases at V and 7 bases at J, leaving 6 bases unmatched. Germline V lookup: CDR1 SGHTA, CDR2 FQGNSA. Some clones are missing from TCRdb's copy, which holds only in-frame ones; the method was immunoSEQ multiplex PCR. The sample lists about 1.5 million clones; approximately 97% were seen once. This TCR was recovered from a man younger than 45 in good health. The source material was naive CD4+ T cells sorted from blood. Specified subset: CD45RA+ positively selected. The chain employs TRBV7-2 and TRBJ2-1, with 12 bases aligning to TRBD2. For the CDR3, the DNA is TGTGCCAGCAGCGAGCCGACTAGCGGGAGTAATGAGCAGTTCTTC. It translates to CASSEPTSGSNEQFF.